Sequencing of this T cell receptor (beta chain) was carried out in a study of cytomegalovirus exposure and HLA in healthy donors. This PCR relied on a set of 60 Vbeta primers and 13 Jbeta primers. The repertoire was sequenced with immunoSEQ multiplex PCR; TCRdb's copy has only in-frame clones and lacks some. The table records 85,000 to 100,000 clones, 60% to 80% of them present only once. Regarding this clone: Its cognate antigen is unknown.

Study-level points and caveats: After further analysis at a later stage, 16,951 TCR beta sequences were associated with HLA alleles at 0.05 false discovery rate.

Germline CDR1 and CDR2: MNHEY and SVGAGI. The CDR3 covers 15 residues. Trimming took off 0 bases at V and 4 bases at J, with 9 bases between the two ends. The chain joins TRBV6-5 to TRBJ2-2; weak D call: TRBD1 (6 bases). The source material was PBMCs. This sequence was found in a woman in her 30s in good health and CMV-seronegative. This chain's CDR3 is CASSYSGAGTGELFF. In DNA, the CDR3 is TGTGCCAGCAGTTACTCGGGGGCGGGCACCGGGGAGCTGTTTTTT.